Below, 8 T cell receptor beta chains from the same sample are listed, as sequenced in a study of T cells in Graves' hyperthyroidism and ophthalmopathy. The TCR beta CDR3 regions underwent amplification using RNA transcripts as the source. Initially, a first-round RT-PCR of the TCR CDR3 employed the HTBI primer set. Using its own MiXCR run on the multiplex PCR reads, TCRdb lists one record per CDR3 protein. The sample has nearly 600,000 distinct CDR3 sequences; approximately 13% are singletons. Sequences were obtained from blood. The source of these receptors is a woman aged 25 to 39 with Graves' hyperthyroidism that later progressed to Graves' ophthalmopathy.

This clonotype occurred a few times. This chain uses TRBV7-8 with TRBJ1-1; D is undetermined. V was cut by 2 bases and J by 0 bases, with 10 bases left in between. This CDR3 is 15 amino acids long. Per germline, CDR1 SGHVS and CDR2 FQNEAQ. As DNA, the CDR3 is TGTGCCAGCAGCTTATTTACGGAGATGAACACTGAAGCTTTCTTT. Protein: CASSLFTEMNTEAFF.

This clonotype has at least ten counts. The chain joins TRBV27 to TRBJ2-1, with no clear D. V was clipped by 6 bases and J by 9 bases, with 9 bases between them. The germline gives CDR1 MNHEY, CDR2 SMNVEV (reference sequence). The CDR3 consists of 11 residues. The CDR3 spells CASRSVSEQFF. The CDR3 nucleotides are TGTGCCAGCAGGAGTGTTAGTGAGCAGTTCTTC.

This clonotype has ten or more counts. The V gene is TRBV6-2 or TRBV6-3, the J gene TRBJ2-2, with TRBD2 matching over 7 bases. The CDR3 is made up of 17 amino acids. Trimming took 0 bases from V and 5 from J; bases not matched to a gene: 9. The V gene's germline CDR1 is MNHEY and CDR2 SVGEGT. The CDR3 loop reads CASSYSPAGAGTGELFF. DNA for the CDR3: TGTGCCAGCAGTTACTCACCCGCGGGAGCTGGGACCGGGGAGCTGTTTTTT.

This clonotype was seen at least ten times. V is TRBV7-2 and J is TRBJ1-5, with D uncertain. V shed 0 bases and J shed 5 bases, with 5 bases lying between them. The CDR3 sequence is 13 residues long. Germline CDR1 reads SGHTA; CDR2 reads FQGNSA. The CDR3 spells CASSLATYQPQHF. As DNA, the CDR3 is TGTGCCAGCAGCTTAGCTACTTATCAGCCCCAGCATTTT.

CDR3 sequence: CAISERESYEQYF. The CDR3 DNA follows: TGTGCCATCAGTGAGCGGGAGTCTTACGAGCAGTACTTC. This chain connects TRBV10-3 to TRBJ2-7; D possibly corresponds to TRBD2 (6 bases). This CDR3 comprises 13 residues. The germline CDR1 and CDR2 sequences are ENHRY and SYGVKD. Trimming shortened V by 2 bases and J by 4 bases, and 9 bases separated the two germline ends.

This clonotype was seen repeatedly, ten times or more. CDR3 bases: TGCAGCGTTCGGGGGACAGGGGAGGCTGGGGCCAACGTCCTGACTTTC. It encodes CSVRGTGEAGANVLTF. The rearrangement uses TRBV29-1 and TRBJ2-6; the match to TRBD1 covers 10 bases. This CDR3 is 16 amino acids long. Trimming removed 5 bases from V and 2 bases from J; junction bases left unmatched: 6. Per the germline V gene, CDR1 is SQVTM and CDR2 is ANQGSEA.

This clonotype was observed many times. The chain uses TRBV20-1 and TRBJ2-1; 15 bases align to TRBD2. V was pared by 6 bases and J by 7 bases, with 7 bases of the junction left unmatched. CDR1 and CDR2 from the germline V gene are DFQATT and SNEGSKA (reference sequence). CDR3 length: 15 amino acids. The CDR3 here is CSALGLAGGGNEQFF. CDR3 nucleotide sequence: TGCAGTGCCCTCGGACTAGCGGGAGGGGGAAATGAGCAGTTCTTC.

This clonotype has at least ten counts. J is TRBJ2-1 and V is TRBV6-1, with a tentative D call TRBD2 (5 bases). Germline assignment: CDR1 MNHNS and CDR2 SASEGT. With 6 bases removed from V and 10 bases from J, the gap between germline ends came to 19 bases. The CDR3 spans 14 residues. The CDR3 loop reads CASSLSITDSEQFF. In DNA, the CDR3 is TGTGCCAGCAGCTTGAGTATAACGGACTCCGAGCAGTTCTTC.